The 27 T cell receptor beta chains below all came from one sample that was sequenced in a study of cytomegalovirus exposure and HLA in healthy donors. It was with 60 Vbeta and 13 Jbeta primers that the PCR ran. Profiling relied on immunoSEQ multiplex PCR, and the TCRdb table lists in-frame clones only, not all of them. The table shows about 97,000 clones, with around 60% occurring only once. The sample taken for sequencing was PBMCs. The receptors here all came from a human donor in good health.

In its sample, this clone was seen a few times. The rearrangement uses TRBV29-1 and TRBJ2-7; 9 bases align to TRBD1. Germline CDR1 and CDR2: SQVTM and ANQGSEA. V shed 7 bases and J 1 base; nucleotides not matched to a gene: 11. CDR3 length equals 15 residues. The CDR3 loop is CSGRGQGNLSYEQYF. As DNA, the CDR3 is TGCAGCGGCCGCGGACAGGGGAATCTTTCCTACGAGCAGTACTTC.

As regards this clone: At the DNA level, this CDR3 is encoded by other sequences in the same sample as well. The CDR3 bases are TGTGCCAGCAGCTTTGAGCGGTACAATGAGCAGTTCTTC. Amino acid sequence: CASSFERYNEQFF. This rearrangement joins TRBV7-2 to TRBJ2-1, with D perhaps TRBD2 (5 bases). Germline values: CDR1 SGHTA, CDR2 FQGNSA. Trimming took off 3 bases at V and 4 bases at J, with 7 bases between the two ends. There are 13 residues in the CDR3.

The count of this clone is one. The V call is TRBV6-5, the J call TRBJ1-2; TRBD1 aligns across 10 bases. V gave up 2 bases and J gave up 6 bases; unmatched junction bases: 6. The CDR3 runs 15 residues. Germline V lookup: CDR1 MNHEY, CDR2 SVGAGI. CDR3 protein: CASSYTRQGAHGYTF. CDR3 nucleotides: TGTGCCAGCAGTTACACAAGACAGGGGGCGCATGGCTACACCTTC.

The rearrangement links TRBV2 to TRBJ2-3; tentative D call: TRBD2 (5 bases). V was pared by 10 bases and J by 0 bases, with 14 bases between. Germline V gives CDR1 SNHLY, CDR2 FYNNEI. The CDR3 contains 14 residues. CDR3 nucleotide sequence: TGTGCCATCGAGCGGCAGCTGAGCACAGATACGCAGTATTTT. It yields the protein CAIERQLSTDTQYF.

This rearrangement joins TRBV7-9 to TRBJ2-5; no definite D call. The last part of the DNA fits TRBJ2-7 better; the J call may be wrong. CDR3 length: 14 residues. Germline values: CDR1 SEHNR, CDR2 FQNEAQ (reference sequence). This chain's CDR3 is CASSPFGDSYEQYF. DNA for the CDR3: TGTGCCAGCAGCCCGTTTGGCGACTCCTACGAGCAGTACTTC.

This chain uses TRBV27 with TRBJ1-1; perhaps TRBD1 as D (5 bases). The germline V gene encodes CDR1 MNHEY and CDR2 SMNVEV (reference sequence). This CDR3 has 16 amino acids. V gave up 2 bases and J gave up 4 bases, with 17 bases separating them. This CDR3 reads CASSLGLGQGSTEAFF. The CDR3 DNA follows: TGTGCCAGCAGTTTAGGACTAGGCCAGGGAAGCACTGAAGCTTTCTTT.

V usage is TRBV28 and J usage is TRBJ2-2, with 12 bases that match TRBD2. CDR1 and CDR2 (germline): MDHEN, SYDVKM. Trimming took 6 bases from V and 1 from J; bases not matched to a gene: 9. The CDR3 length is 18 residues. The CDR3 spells CASRTVRLAGENTGELFF. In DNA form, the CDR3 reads TGTGCCAGCAGGACAGTGAGACTAGCGGGGGAGAACACCGGGGAGCTGTTTTTT. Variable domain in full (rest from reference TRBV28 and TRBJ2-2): DVKVTQSSRYLVKRTGEKVFLECVQDMDHENMFWYRQDPGLGLRLIYFSYDVKMKEKGDIPEGYSVSREKKERFSLILESASTNQTSMYLCASRTVRLAGENTGELFFGEGSRLTVL.

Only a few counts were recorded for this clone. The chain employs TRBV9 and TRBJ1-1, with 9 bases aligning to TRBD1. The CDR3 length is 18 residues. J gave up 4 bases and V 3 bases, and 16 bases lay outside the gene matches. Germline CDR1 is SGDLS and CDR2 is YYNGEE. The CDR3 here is CASSAQQGAIQGRTEAFF. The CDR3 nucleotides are TGTGCCAGCAGCGCTCAACAGGGGGCTATCCAAGGACGCACTGAAGCTTTCTTT.

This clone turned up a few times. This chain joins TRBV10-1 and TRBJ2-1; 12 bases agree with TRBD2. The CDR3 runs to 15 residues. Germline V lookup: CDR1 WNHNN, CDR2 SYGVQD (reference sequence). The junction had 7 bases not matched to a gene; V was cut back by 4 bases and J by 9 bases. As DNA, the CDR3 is TGCGCCAGCAGTGGATTTGTACTAGCGGGAGGTGAGCAGTTCTTC. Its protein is CASSGFVLAGGEQFF.

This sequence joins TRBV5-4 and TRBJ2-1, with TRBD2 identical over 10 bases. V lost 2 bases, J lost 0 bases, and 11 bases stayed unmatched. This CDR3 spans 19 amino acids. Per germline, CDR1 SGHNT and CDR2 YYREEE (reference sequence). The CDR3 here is CASSLRASGSASSYNEQFF. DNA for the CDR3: TGTGCCAGCAGCTTAAGAGCTAGCGGGAGTGCGAGCTCCTACAATGAGCAGTTCTTC.

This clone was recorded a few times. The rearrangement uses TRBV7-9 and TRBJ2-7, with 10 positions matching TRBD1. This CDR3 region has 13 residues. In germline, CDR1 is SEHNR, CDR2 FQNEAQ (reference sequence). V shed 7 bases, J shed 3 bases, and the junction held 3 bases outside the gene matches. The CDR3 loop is CASMWTGGYEQYF. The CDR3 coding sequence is TGTGCCAGCATGTGGACAGGGGGCTACGAGCAGTACTTC.

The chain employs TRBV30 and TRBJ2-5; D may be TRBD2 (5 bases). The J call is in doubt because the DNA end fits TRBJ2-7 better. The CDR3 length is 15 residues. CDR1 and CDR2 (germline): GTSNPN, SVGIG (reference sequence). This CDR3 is CAWSPGRVPGYEQYF. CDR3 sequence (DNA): TGTGCCTGGAGTCCCGGGCGGGTACCAGGCTACGAGCAGTACTTC.

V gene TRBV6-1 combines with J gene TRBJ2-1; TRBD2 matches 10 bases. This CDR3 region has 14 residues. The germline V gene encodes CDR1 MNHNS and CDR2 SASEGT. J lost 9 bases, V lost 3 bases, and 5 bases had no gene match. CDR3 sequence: CASSEGASGSEQFF. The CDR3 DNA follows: TGTGCCAGCAGTGAGGGAGCTAGCGGGAGTGAGCAGTTCTTC.

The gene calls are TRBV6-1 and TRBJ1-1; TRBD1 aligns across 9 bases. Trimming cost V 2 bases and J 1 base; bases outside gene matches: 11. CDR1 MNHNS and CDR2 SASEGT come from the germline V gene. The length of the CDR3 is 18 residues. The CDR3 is CASSEPRDRAFPNTEAFF. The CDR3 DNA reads TGTGCCAGCAGTGAACCCCGGGACAGGGCTTTCCCGAACACTGAAGCTTTCTTT.

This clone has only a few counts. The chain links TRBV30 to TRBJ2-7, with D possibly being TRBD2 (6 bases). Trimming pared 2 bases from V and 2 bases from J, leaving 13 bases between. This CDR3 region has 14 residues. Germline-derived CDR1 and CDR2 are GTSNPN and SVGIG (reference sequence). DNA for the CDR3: TGTGCCTGGAGTAGTAGCGGACTTACCTACGAGCAGTACTTC. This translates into CAWSSSGLTYEQYF.

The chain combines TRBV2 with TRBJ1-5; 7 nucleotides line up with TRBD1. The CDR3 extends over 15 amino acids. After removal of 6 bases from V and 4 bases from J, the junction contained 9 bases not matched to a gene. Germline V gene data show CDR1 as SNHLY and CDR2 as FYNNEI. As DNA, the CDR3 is TGTGCCAGCAGCGGTGACAGGGCGATTAATCAGCCCCAGCATTTT. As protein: CASSGDRAINQPQHF.

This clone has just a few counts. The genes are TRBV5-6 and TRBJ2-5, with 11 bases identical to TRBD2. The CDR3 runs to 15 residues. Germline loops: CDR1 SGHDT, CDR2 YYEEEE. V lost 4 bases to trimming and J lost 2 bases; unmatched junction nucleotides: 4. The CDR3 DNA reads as TGTGCCAGCAGCGGGAGACTAGCGGGACAAGAGACCCAGTACTTC. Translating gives CASSGRLAGQETQYF.

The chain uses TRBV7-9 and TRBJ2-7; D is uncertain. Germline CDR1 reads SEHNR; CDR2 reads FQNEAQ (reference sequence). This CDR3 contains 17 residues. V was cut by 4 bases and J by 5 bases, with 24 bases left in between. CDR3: CASSSNFIANPVDEQYF. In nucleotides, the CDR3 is TGTGCCAGCAGCTCAAATTTCATCGCCAACCCGGTGGACGAGCAGTACTTC.

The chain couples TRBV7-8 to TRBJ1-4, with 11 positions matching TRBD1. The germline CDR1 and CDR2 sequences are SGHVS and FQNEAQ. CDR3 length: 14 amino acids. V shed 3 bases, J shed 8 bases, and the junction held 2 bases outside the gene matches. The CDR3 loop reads CASSLRDRGEKLFF. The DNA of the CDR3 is TGTGCCAGCAGCTTGCGGGACAGGGGGGAAAAACTGTTTTTT.

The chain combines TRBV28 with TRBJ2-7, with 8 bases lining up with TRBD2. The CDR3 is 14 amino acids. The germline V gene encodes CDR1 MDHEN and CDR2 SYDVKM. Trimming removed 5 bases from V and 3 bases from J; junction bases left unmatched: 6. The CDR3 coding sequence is TGTGCCAGCAGTCCCCCGGGACTAGTCTACGAGCAGTACTTC. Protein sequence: CASSPPGLVYEQYF.

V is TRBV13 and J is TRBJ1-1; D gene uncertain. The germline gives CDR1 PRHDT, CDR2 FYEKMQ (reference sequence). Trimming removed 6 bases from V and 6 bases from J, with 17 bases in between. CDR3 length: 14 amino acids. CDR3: CASRVDYRSPEAFF. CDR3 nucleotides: TGTGCCAGCAGGGTTGACTACCGGAGCCCTGAAGCTTTCTTT.

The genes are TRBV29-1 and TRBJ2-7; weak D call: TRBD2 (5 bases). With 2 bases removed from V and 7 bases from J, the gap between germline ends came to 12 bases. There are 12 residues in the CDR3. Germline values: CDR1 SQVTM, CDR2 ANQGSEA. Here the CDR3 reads CSVESARGEQYF. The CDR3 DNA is TGCAGCGTTGAATCCGCCCGGGGAGAGCAGTACTTC.

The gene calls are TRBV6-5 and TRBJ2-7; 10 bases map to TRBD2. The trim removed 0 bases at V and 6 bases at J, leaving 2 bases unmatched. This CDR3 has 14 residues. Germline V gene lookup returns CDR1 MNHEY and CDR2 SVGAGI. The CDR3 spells CASSYSLAGVEQYF. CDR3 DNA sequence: TGTGCCAGCAGTTACTCCCTAGCGGGAGTCGAGCAGTACTTC.

The CDR3 region has the DNA TGCAGCGTTGAGGGGGACAGGGCTAACCCCTACGAGCAGTACTTC. It translates to CSVEGDRANPYEQYF. This chain uses TRBV29-1 with TRBJ2-5, with 9 bases identical to TRBD1. The J call may be wrong; the DNA end is better matched by TRBJ2-7. Germline V lookup: CDR1 SQVTM, CDR2 ANQGSEA. The CDR3 covers 15 residues.

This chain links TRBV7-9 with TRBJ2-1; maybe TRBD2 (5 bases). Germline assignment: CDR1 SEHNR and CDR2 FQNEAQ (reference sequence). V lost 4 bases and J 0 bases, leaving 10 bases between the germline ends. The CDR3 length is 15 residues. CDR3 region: CASSSTTFSYNEQFF. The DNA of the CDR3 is TGTGCCAGCAGCTCGACTACCTTCTCCTACAATGAGCAGTTCTTC.

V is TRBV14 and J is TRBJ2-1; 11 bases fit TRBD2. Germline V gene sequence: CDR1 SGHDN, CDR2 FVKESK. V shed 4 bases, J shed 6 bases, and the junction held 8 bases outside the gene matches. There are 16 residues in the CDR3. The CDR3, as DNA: TGTGCCAGCAGCCGAACAGGGACTAGCGGCCTCAATGAGCAGTTCTTC. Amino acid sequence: CASSRTGTSGLNEQFF.

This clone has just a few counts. The DNA of the CDR3 is TGCGCCAGCAGCTTGGCACGGGACAGGGATACGCAGTATTTT. This sequence encodes CASSLARDRDTQYF. The chain has TRBV5-1 and TRBJ2-3, with 8 bases fitting TRBD1. Trimming cost V 0 bases and J 6 bases; bases outside gene matches: 3. The CDR3 covers 14 residues. In germline, CDR1 is SGHRS, CDR2 YFSETQ.